These 21 T cell receptor beta chains share one sample of origin, sequenced in a study of CD8 T cells in Susac syndrome. The RNA input was about 0.45 to 1 ug, and it was reverse transcribed with random hexamers. Using its own MiXCR run on the immunoSEQ multiplex PCR reads, TCRdb lists one record per CDR3 protein. The sample has 150,000 to 160,000 distinct CDR3 sequences; nearly 97% are singletons. Sequencing was performed on CD8+ T cells from PBMCs. The receptors originated from a human donor with multiple sclerosis.

The chain links TRBV27 to TRBJ1-6, with D unclear. The CDR3 totals 15 residues. Germline assignment: CDR1 MNHEY and CDR2 SMNVEV (reference sequence). V was pared by 6 bases and J by 7 bases, with 16 bases between. For the CDR3, the DNA is TGTGCCAGCAGATCGGGCGCCCCCGCCAATTCACCCCTCCACTTT. This sequence encodes CASRSGAPANSPLHF.

This clonotype came up a few times. The chain recombines TRBV29-1 with TRBJ1-1; no reliable D call. V lost 3 bases, J lost 1 base, and 6 bases lay in between. The CDR3 spans 12 residues. Germline V CDR1 and CDR2: SQVTM, ANQGSEA. CDR3 loop: CSVDQPNTEAFF. The CDR3 nucleotides are TGCAGCGTTGACCAGCCGAACACTGAAGCTTTCTTT.

This clonotype was counted between two and nine times. The chain couples TRBV2 to TRBJ2-7; D gene uncertain. Germline V gene data show CDR1 as SNHLY and CDR2 as FYNNEI. V was cut by 1 base and J by 0 bases, with 4 bases left in between. CDR3 length equals 13 residues. The CDR3 reads CASSEGFSYEQYF. As DNA, the CDR3 is TGTGCCAGCAGTGAAGGGTTCTCCTACGAGCAGTACTTC.

This chain links TRBV11-2 with TRBJ2-7; possible D gene TRBD1, 6 bases. This CDR3 is 14 amino acids long. Trimming pared 3 bases from V and 2 bases from J, leaving 11 bases between. CDR1 and CDR2 from the germline V gene are SGHAT and FQNNGV. The CDR3 DNA reads as TGTGCCAGCAGCTTCCGGACAGAGGCCTACGAGCAGTACTTC. It codes for CASSFRTEAYEQYF.

This chain connects TRBV29-1 to TRBJ1-1; no clear D. Germline lookup yields CDR1 SQVTM and CDR2 ANQGSEA. The V and J ends lost 3 bases and 1 base respectively, with 6 bases between them. CDR3 length equals 12 residues. The CDR3 loop is CSVDWENTEAFF. The DNA of the CDR3 is TGCAGCGTTGATTGGGAGAACACTGAAGCTTTCTTT.

V usage is TRBV9 and J usage is TRBJ1-1; no clear D gene. Germline V gene data show CDR1 as SGDLS and CDR2 as YYNGEE. The V end lost 3 bases, the J end lost 4 bases, and 16 bases lay between the germline ends. The CDR3 runs to 15 residues. CDR3 coding DNA: TGTGCCAGCAGCGGCGGGTCCTCGGGGATCACTGAAGCTTTCTTT. The encoded protein is CASSGGSSGITEAFF.

The J gene is TRBJ2-4, the V gene TRBV4-1; 8 bases fit TRBD1. CDR3 length: 14 amino acids. The germline V gene encodes CDR1 MGHRA and CDR2 YSYEKL. V was pared by 1 base and J by 8 bases, with 4 bases of the junction left unmatched. The CDR3 nucleotides read TGCGCCAGCAGCCAAGCCACAGGGGGAGACATTCAGTACTTC. Translated: CASSQATGGDIQYF.

This chain connects TRBV28 to TRBJ2-7; 11 nucleotides match TRBD1. The germline V gene has CDR1 MDHEN and CDR2 SYDVKM. The ends lost 1 base at V and 5 bases at J; junction bases unmatched: 4. The CDR3 has 15 amino acids. The CDR3, as DNA: TGTGCCAGCAGTTTATTAAGGACAGGGGGCGACGAGCAGTACGTC. It yields the protein CASSLLRTGGDEQYV.

This CDR3 is CSARTRGGRTGELFF. The CDR3 DNA reads as TGCAGTGCTAGAACGCGGGGGGGCCGCACCGGGGAGCTGTTTTTT. This chain joins TRBV20-1 and TRBJ2-2; 9 bases are shared with TRBD2. The CDR3 covers 15 residues. Germline V CDR1 and CDR2: DFQATT, SNEGSKA (reference sequence). The trim removed 2 bases at V and 4 bases at J, leaving 5 bases unmatched.

The chain employs TRBV15 and TRBJ2-5, with unresolved D. The V gene lost 3 bases and the J gene lost 5 bases, with 7 bases spanning the gap. This CDR3 is built from 12 residues. The germline gives CDR1 LNHNV, CDR2 YYDKDF (reference sequence). CDR3 bases: TGTGCCACCAGCAGGCATATGGAGACCCAGTACTTC. Amino acid sequence: CATSRHMETQYF.

The chain recombines TRBV6-4 with TRBJ1-6; D is undetermined. This CDR3 is 13 amino acids long. Trimming left V 5 bases short and J 5 bases short, with 7 bases between. The germline V gene encodes CDR1 MRHNA and CDR2 SNTAGT. The CDR3 here is CASSLRDNSPLHF. DNA of the CDR3: TGTGCCAGCAGTCTCCGGGATAATTCACCCCTCCACTTT.

This sequence joins TRBV29-1 and TRBJ2-7; a weak D match, TRBD1 (6 bases). The CDR3 totals 13 residues. The V gene lost 4 bases and the J gene lost 1 base, with 11 bases spanning the gap. Germline V gene sequence: CDR1 SQVTM, CDR2 ANQGSEA. The CDR3 region has the DNA TGCAGCGTTGGAAGTGACAGGTCCTACGAGCAGTACTTC. It is translated as CSVGSDRSYEQYF.

The chain combines TRBV29-1 with TRBJ2-2, with D maybe TRBD2 (5 bases). Germline-derived CDR1 and CDR2 are SQVTM and ANQGSEA. V was clipped by 0 bases and J by 7 bases, with 9 bases between them. This CDR3 is built from 13 residues. CDR3 sequence (DNA): TGCAGCGTTGAAGACACTAGGAGCGGGGAGCTGTTTTTT. It is translated as CSVEDTRSGELFF.

This chain connects TRBV7-3 to TRBJ2-7, with 9 bases aligning to TRBD2. V lost 4 bases, J lost 6 bases, and 10 bases stayed unmatched. Looked up from germline, CDR1 is SGHTA and CDR2 is FQGTGA. This CDR3 is 15 amino acids long. CDR3 coding DNA: TGTGCCAGCAGCTGGCGCGGGGGGGCCGCGGCCGAGCAGTACTTC. This encodes CASSWRGGAAAEQYF. Full variable domain (outside the CDR3, taken from reference TRBV7-3 and TRBJ2-7): GAGVSQTPSNKVTEKGKYVELRCDPISGHTALYWYRQSLGQGPEFLIYFQGTGAADDSGLPNDRFFAVRPEGSVSTLKIQRTERGDSAVYLCASSWRGGAAAEQYFGPGTRLTVT.

CDR3: CASSQEVRSDTEAFF. The CDR3, as DNA: TGCGCCAGCAGCCAAGAAGTAAGGTCGGACACTGAAGCTTTCTTT. This rearrangement joins TRBV4-1 to TRBJ1-1; D unclear. Trimming left V 0 bases short and J 3 bases short, with 11 bases between. The CDR3 sequence is 15 residues long. Germline V gene lookup returns CDR1 MGHRA and CDR2 YSYEKL.

The chain combines TRBV20-1 with TRBJ1-4; no clear D. Germline V gene sequence: CDR1 DFQATT, CDR2 SNEGSKA (reference sequence). The V end was cut by 3 bases, the J end by 0 bases, with 8 bases between. The CDR3 spans 14 residues. The CDR3 loop is CSARSLATNEKLFF. The CDR3 DNA reads as TGCAGTGCTAGGAGCCTTGCAACTAATGAAAAACTGTTTTTT.

Remarks on this clonotype: Here the CDR3 omits its conserved ending phenylalanine or tryptophan, so a read error is the likely source. Because the CDR3's place on the DNA is in doubt, the DNA is left out and the CDR3 is given as listed by TCRdb. The chain has TRBV20-1 and TRBJ2-1; the table's D call TRBD2 went unverified against the DNA. From germline, CDR1 is DFQATT and CDR2 SNEGSKA (reference sequence). Termini included, the CDR3 measures 11 amino acids. This chain's CDR3 is CSAGRPGPAEL.

The rearrangement joins TRBV30 to TRBJ2-1; D possibly corresponds to TRBD1 (5 bases). Germline CDR1 GTSNPN, CDR2 SVGIG (reference sequence). V was trimmed by 1 base and J by 2 bases, leaving 6 bases between them. The CDR3 is made up of 13 amino acids. The CDR3 is CAWSAGTYNEQFF. The CDR3, as DNA: TGTGCCTGGAGTGCAGGGACCTACAATGAGCAGTTCTTC.

The chain couples TRBV11-2 to TRBJ1-5; D uncertain. The CDR3 has 15 residues. The V gene's germline CDR1 is SGHAT and CDR2 FQNNGV. With 5 bases removed from V and 1 base from J, the gap between germline ends came to 12 bases. CDR3 sequence (DNA): TGTGCCAGCAGCCTTCACGGGATGAGCAATCAGCCCCAGCATTTT. This codes for CASSLHGMSNQPQHF.

This chain links TRBV27 with TRBJ1-1; 7 bases align to TRBD1. CDR1 MNHEY and CDR2 SMNVEV come from the germline V gene (reference sequence). After removal of 10 bases from V and 5 bases from J, the junction contained 7 bases not matched to a gene. The CDR3 covers 12 residues. The CDR3 loop is CATRKGATEAFF. CDR3 DNA sequence: TGTGCCACTAGAAAGGGGGCGACTGAAGCTTTCTTT.

This sequence joins TRBV2 and TRBJ2-3; D is uncertain. This CDR3 comprises 12 residues. Trimming cost V 2 bases and J 0 bases, with 0 bases left between them. Looked up from germline, CDR1 is SNHLY and CDR2 is FYNNEI. In DNA, the CDR3 is TGTGCCAGCAGTGAAAGCACAGATACGCAGTATTTT. Protein: CASSESTDTQYF.